The 15 T cell receptor beta chains reported below all come from one sample, sequenced in a study of blood T cell repertoires in COVID-19. The assay was immunoSEQ multiplex PCR, and TCRdb's table has in-frame clones only and misses some. Among roughly 120,000 clones listed, approximately 86% were seen once. The sample comprised peripheral blood. Receptors originate from a human donor in a cohort sampled during active COVID-19.

This clone was observed once. The chain employs TRBV3-1 (or the pseudogene TRBV3-2) and TRBJ2-1; 10 nucleotides agree with TRBD2. The J segment lost 5 bases and the V segment lost 4 bases, leaving 8 bases of the junction unmatched. In germline, CDR1 is LGHDT, CDR2 YNNKEL (reference sequence). The CDR3 extends over 16 amino acids. DNA for the CDR3: TGTGCCAGCAGCCTCTATAGCGGGAGGCCGAACAATGAGCAGTTCTTC. It codes for CASSLYSGRPNNEQFF.

The rearrangement uses TRBV18 and TRBJ2-1; unclear D gene. V shed 6 bases and J shed 7 bases, with 4 bases lying between them. Germline-derived CDR1 and CDR2 are KGHSH and LQKENI. This CDR3 spans 10 amino acids. The DNA for the CDR3 is TGTGCCAGCTCCTTAAATGAGCAGTTCTTC. Its protein is CASSLNEQFF.

The genes are TRBV24-1 and TRBJ1-2; 7 nucleotides line up with TRBD1. Germline-derived CDR1 and CDR2 are KGHDR and SFDVKD. Trimming took 4 bases from V and 2 from J; bases not matched to a gene: 0. The CDR3 runs 13 residues. CDR3 coding DNA: TGTGCCACCAGTGACAGGGGGAACTATGGCTACACCTTC. The encoded protein is CATSDRGNYGYTF.

This clone occurred once. The chain links TRBV20-1 to TRBJ2-5; TRBD1 is a possible D gene (6 bases). CDR3 length equals 11 residues. V was shortened by 6 bases and J by 2 bases, with 7 bases between the two germline ends. Germline CDR1 and CDR2: DFQATT and SNEGSKA (reference sequence). CDR3 amino acids: CSAQGQETQYF. CDR3 nucleotide sequence: TGCAGTGCCCAGGGGCAAGAGACCCAGTACTTC.

The rearrangement uses TRBV6-4 and TRBJ1-2; 7 positions match TRBD1. CDR1 is MRHNA and CDR2 is SNTAGT in the germline V gene. The CDR3 has 13 amino acids. The junction had 3 bases not matched to a gene; V was cut back by 0 bases and J by 8 bases. The CDR3, as DNA: TGTGCCAGCAGTGACTCCTGGACAGGAGGCTACACCTTC. Translation: CASSDSWTGGYTF.

The chain has TRBV3-1 (or the pseudogene TRBV3-2) and TRBJ2-1; D ambiguous. With 3 bases removed from V and 5 bases from J, the gap between germline ends came to 8 bases. Germline V gene data show CDR1 as LGHDT and CDR2 as YNNKEL (reference sequence). The CDR3 sequence is 13 residues long. CDR3 amino acids: CASSHLEHNEQFF. The DNA of the CDR3 is TGTGCCAGCAGCCATCTAGAACACAATGAGCAGTTCTTC.

CDR3 loop: CASRMGATPIQYF. CDR3 sequence (DNA): TGTGCCAGCAGAATGGGCGCTACCCCGATTCAGTACTTC. The chain employs TRBV12-3 or TRBV12-4 and TRBJ2-4; D is uncertain. This CDR3 is built from 13 residues. V lost 6 bases and J lost 10, with 16 bases in between.

The V and J genes are TRBV15 and TRBJ2-7; D is uncertain. Germline-derived CDR1 and CDR2 are LNHNV and YYDKDF (reference sequence). This CDR3 comprises 13 residues. Trimming pared 4 bases from V and 4 bases from J, leaving 11 bases between. CDR3 residues: CATSKDPAYEQYF. The CDR3 DNA follows: TGTGCCACCAGCAAAGACCCCGCGTACGAGCAGTACTTC.

The J gene is TRBJ1-4, the V gene TRBV27, with TRBD1 as a possible D gene (6 bases). This CDR3 is 17 amino acids long. Between the trimmed V and J ends, which lost 6 bases and 0 bases, there was a span of 17 bases. The V gene's germline CDR1 is MNHEY and CDR2 SMNVEV (reference sequence). The CDR3 DNA is TGTGCCAGCAGACTCACCGGGACAACAGCAACTAATGAAAAACTGTTTTTT. Translated: CASRLTGTTATNEKLFF.

This chain connects TRBV4-1 to TRBJ1-5; 8 nucleotides line up with TRBD1. Germline CDR1 and CDR2: MGHRA and YSYEKL. Trimming removed 1 base from V and 6 bases from J; junction bases left unmatched: 8. The CDR3 length is 16 residues. CDR3 sequence: CASSQVGGRGPQPQHF. The CDR3 nucleotides read TGCGCCAGCAGCCAAGTGGGGGGCAGGGGGCCTCAGCCCCAGCATTTT.

The V call is TRBV6-6, the J call TRBJ1-5; D might be TRBD1 (5 bases). The CDR3 is 16 amino acids. Per germline, CDR1 MNHNY and CDR2 SVGAGI (reference sequence). The V and J ends lost 0 bases and 3 bases respectively, with 12 bases between them. CDR3 in amino acids: CASSYSLSGNNQPQHF. The CDR3 coding sequence is TGTGCCAGCAGTTACTCACTCTCAGGGAACAATCAGCCCCAGCATTTT.

The chain employs TRBV5-5 and TRBJ2-6; TRBD1 matches at 7 bases. The germline gives CDR1 SGHKS, CDR2 YYEKEE (reference sequence). After removal of 2 bases from V and 2 bases from J, the junction contained 1 base not matched to a gene. The length of the CDR3 is 15 residues. The CDR3 is CASSFQGAGANVLTF. The CDR3 bases are TGTGCCAGCAGCTTCCAGGGGGCTGGGGCCAACGTCCTGACTTTC.

This clone was observed a handful of times. The chain employs TRBV4-2 and TRBJ2-7; weak D call: TRBD1 (6 bases). Germline CDR1 reads LGHNA; CDR2 reads YNFKEQ. CDR3 size: 16 residues. Between the trimmed V and J ends, which lost 1 base and 5 bases, there was a span of 18 bases. The CDR3 region is CASSQAEDRNLDEQYF. The CDR3 DNA is TGTGCCAGCAGCCAAGCGGAAGACAGGAACCTCGACGAGCAGTACTTC.

The chain carries TRBV3-1 (or the pseudogene TRBV3-2) and TRBJ2-1, with D possibly TRBD1 on 6 matching bases. The CDR3 extends over 15 amino acids. The V gene's germline CDR1 is LGHDT and CDR2 YNNKEL (reference sequence). V shed 3 bases and J shed 0 bases, with 9 bases lying between them. The CDR3 reads CASSHPGVSYNEQFF. CDR3 DNA: TGTGCCAGCAGCCATCCAGGGGTCTCCTACAATGAGCAGTTCTTC.

This sequence joins TRBV27 and TRBJ2-7; TRBD2 agrees at 13 bases. Germline trimming cut 6 bases from V and 6 bases from J; bases unmatched to any gene: 5. In germline, CDR1 is MNHEY, CDR2 SMNVEV (reference sequence). The CDR3 is 14 amino acids. The CDR3 region is CASRRTSGRREQYF. The CDR3 nucleotides read TGTGCCAGCAGACGGACTAGCGGGAGACGCGAGCAGTACTTC.